This entry features one T cell receptor (beta chain) sequence. Its antigen remains unidentified. This entry comes from a study of blood T cells in healthy people across ages. Study-wide results and caveats: Bulk PBMC profiling left naive and antigen-experienced comparisons inconclusive.

Sample-barcoded 5' priming and a J-beta primer mix drove a second PCR of roughly 6 to 12 cycles. TCRdb re-called the 5' RACE reads with MiXCR, one entry per CDR3 protein. This sample carries about 1.8 million distinct CDR3 sequences, about 49% of them seen once, and the ten largest clones take approximately 2.1%. Germline loops: CDR1 SQVTM, CDR2 ANQGSEA. The CDR3 is made up of 14 amino acids. This rearrangement joins TRBV29-1 to TRBJ2-1; D perhaps matches TRBD1 (5 bases). The tail of the sequence fits TRBJ2-7 better, so the J call may be wrong. This TCR derives from a woman aged 40 to 50 in good health. Material for sequencing was blood. The CDR3 reads CSGTQVSSYNEQYF. The CDR3 DNA sequence: TGCAGCGGGACACAGGTGAGCTCCTACAATGAGCAGTACTTC.